This T cell receptor (beta chain) was retrieved from a study of T cells in Graves' hyperthyroidism and ophthalmopathy. The investigators amplified TCR beta CDR3 regions from RNA transcripts. A set of HTBI primers served as the primers for a first-round RT-PCR of the TCR CDR3. TCRdb itself ran the multiplex PCR reads through MiXCR, one entry per CDR3 protein. The table lists about 600,000 distinct CDR3 sequences, 14% of them singletons, with roughly 7% in the top ten. Germline V gene data show CDR1 as DFQATT and CDR2 as SNEGSKA (reference sequence). This CDR3 is 14 amino acids long. Trimming took off 6 bases at V and 1 base at J, with 13 bases between the two ends.

Sequenced input: blood. The TCR comes from a woman aged 18-29 years with Graves' ophthalmopathy. The chain is built from TRBV20-1 and TRBJ2-1, with no clear D. The CDR3 sequence is CSARPGPSYNEQFF. The CDR3, as DNA: TGCAGTGCGCGGCCCGGACCTTCCTACAATGAGCAGTTCTTC.